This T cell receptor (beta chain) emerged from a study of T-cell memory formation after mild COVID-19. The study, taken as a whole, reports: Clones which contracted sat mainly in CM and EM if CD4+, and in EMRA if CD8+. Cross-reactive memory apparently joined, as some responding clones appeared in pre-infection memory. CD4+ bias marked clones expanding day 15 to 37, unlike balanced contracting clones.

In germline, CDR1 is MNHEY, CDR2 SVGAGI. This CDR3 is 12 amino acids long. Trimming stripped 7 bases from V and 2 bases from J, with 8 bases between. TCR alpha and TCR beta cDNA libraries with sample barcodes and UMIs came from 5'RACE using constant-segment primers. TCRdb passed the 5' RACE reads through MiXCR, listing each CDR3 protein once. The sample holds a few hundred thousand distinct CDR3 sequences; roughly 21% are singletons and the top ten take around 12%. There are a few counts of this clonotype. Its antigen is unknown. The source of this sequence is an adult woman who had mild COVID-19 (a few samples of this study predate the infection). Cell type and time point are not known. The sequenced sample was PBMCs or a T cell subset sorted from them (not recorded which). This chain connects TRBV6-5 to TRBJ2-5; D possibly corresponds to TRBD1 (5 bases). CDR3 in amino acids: CASKGLQETQYF. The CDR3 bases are TGTGCCAGCAAGGGGCTGCAAGAGACCCAGTACTTC.